The 20 T cell receptor beta chains presented below share a single source sample, sequenced in a study of spatial heterogeneity in lung cancer. Indicated time point: sample taken at primary tumor resection. Whole RNA came from tumor, nontumor lung or frozen PBMC and was sequenced without being sorted. In TCRdb, the 5' RACE reads were re-called with MiXCR into one record per CDR3 protein. The sample shows about 4,900 distinct CDR3 sequences, approximately 15% of them seen only once. The sample was PBMCs, taken at surgery. The receptors come from a male donor with early-stage non-small cell lung cancer.

By share, this clonotype ranks as medium-sized (0.01 to 0.1%). This chain joins TRBV30 and TRBJ2-7; possibly TRBD2 for D (5 bases). The CDR3 sequence is 15 residues long. Germline assignment: CDR1 GTSNPN and CDR2 SVGIG (reference sequence). V lost 0 bases and J 6 bases, leaving 18 bases between the germline ends. CDR3 DNA sequence: TGTGCCTGGAGTGTACTCCCGGGGTTGACGAGCGAGCAGTACTTC. The encoded protein is CAWSVLPGLTSEQYF.

By sample fraction, this clonotype is medium-sized. V is TRBV27 and J is TRBJ2-5; 7 bases agree with TRBD1. There are 14 residues in the CDR3. Germline trimming cut 6 bases from V and 5 bases from J; bases unmatched to any gene: 9. Germline V gene sequence: CDR1 MNHEY, CDR2 SMNVEV (reference sequence). The CDR3: CASRAGQVWETQYF. As DNA, the CDR3 is TGTGCCAGCAGGGCCGGACAGGTCTGGGAGACCCAGTACTTC.

The chain uses TRBV10-2 and TRBJ2-2, with D perhaps given as TRBD1 or TRBD2 (6 bases each). Germline V gives CDR1 WSHSY, CDR2 SAAADI. There are 14 residues in the CDR3. V gave up 11 bases and J gave up 0 bases, with 13 bases separating them. CDR3 sequence: CAARGPTNTGELFF. CDR3 DNA: TGCGCCGCCCGGGGGCCCACGAACACCGGGGAGCTGTTTTTT.

The chain links TRBV5-5 to TRBJ2-7; a weak D match, TRBD1 (6 bases). The V gene lost 3 bases and the J gene lost 2 bases, with 9 bases spanning the gap. Germline CDR1 is SGHKS and CDR2 is YYEKEE (reference sequence). This CDR3 comprises 13 residues. This CDR3 reads CASSYGGAYEQYF. The CDR3 DNA reads as TGTGCCAGCAGCTATGGGGGCGCCTACGAGCAGTACTTC.

This chain joins TRBV2 and TRBJ1-2, with D uncertain. Deletions cut 4 bases from V and 3 bases from J, with 9 bases between. The CDR3 has 13 residues. The germline gives CDR1 SNHLY, CDR2 FYNNEI. The CDR3 region has the DNA TGTGCCAGCAGTGTGGGCGGCCACTATGGCTACACCTTC. It translates to CASSVGGHYGYTF.

The rearrangement joins TRBV5-1 to TRBJ1-1; D gene ambiguous. Trimming took 1 base from V and 0 from J, leaving 7 bases between them. The CDR3 totals 14 residues. Germline CDR1 SGHRS, CDR2 YFSETQ. In DNA, the CDR3 is TGCGCCAGCAGCTTGTTGAGGGTGAACACTGAAGCTTTCTTT. It yields the protein CASSLLRVNTEAFF.

A few counts support this clonotype. V gene TRBV5-6 combines with J gene TRBJ1-1, with no clear D. This CDR3 is built from 13 residues. The V end lost 4 bases, the J end lost 1 base, and 8 bases lay between the germline ends. The germline CDR1 and CDR2 sequences are SGHDT and YYEEEE. Here the CDR3 DNA reads TGTGCCAGCAGCGACGGACCGAACACTGAAGCTTTCTTT. Protein sequence: CASSDGPNTEAFF.

By share of the sample, this clonotype is medium-sized. The chain carries TRBV5-4 and TRBJ2-5, with D possibly matching TRBD1 (5 bases). The CDR3 has 13 residues. V was trimmed by 0 bases and J by 5 bases, leaving 8 bases between them. Germline CDR1 is SGHNT and CDR2 is YYREEE (reference sequence). CDR3 in amino acids: CASSLGGEETQYF. Written as DNA, the CDR3 is TGTGCCAGCAGCTTGGGGGGCGAGGAGACCCAGTACTTC.

By sample share, this clonotype is medium-sized. The chain recombines TRBV5-1 with TRBJ2-1; a weak D match, TRBD2 (5 bases). Germline CDR1 reads SGHRS; CDR2 reads YFSETQ. V dropped 4 bases and J dropped 0 bases, with 8 bases sitting between them. This CDR3 region has 14 residues. In nucleotides, the CDR3 is TGCGCCAGCAGCCTAGCCCTCTCCTACAATGAGCAGTTCTTC. This encodes CASSLALSYNEQFF.

By share of the sample, this clonotype is medium-sized. The V and J genes are TRBV11-3 and TRBJ2-2; D is ambiguous. Between the trimmed V and J ends, which lost 5 bases and 3 bases, there was a span of 16 bases. The CDR3 runs 16 residues. The germline CDR1 and CDR2 sequences are SGHNT and YENEEA. The DNA for the CDR3 is TGTGCCAGCAGCCTAAGTTATGGCGCGGACACCGGGGAGCTGTTTTTT. This codes for CASSLSYGADTGELFF. The whole variable domain, filled in from reference TRBV11-3 and TRBJ2-2, reads EAGVVQSPRYKIIEKKQPVAFWCNPISGHNTLYWYLQNLGQGPELLIRYENEEAVDDSQLPKDRFSAERLKGVDSTLKIQPAELGDSAVYLCASSLSYGADTGELFFGEGSRLTVL.

In its sample, this clonotype is medium-sized. The chain joins TRBV12-2 to TRBJ2-6; the table's D call, TRBD1, was not checked against the DNA. TRBV12-2 is termed a pseudogene. The CDR3 has 18 residues. CDR3 DNA sequence: TGTGCAAGTCGCACAGCCGGACAGGGGCCAACTGGGGCCAACGTCCTGACTTTC. Translating it yields CASRTAGQGPTGANVLTF.

This clonotype was seen many times. V and J are TRBV19 and TRBJ2-5, with 10 positions matching TRBD2. Germline CDR1 LNHDA, CDR2 SQIVND (reference sequence). The CDR3 covers 18 residues. V dropped 3 bases and J dropped 0; count of bases not matched to a gene: 10. The CDR3 DNA reads as TGTGCCAGTAGTATGTCGTGGATGAGCGGGGGGGACCAAGAGACCCAGTACTTC. It specifies CASSMSWMSGGDQETQYF. Full variable domain (rest looked up from reference TRBV19 and TRBJ2-5): DGGITQSPKYLFRKEGQNVTLSCEQNLNHDAMYWYRQDPGQGLRLIYYSQIVNDFQKGDIAEGYSVSREKKESFPLTVTSAQKNPTAFYLCASSMSWMSGGDQETQYFGPGTRLLVL.

By sample fraction, this clonotype is medium-sized. This chain links TRBV27 with TRBJ1-1, with D uncertain. The CDR3 runs to 13 residues. V lost 5 bases to trimming and J lost 1 base, with 8 bases between them. Germline loops: CDR1 MNHEY, CDR2 SMNVEV (reference sequence). CDR3 sequence reads: CASSLVENTEAFF. CDR3 DNA sequence: TGTGCCAGCAGTCTAGTAGAGAACACTGAAGCTTTCTTT.

This clonotype ranks as medium-sized. Its ends do not fully match the called genes, so a read error is possible. V gene TRBV2 combines with J gene TRBJ2-7; D gene ambiguous. This CDR3 has 13 residues. Per the germline V gene, CDR1 is SNHLY and CDR2 is FYNNEI. The CDR3 loop reads CDSSESWAYEQYF. In DNA, the CDR3 is TGTGACAGCAGTGAAAGTTGGGCCTACGAGCAGTACTTC. Combining the CDR3 with reference TRBV2 and TRBJ2-7 gives the whole variable domain EPEVTQTPSHQVTQMGQEVILRCVPISNHLYFYWYRQILGQKVEFLVSFYNNEISEKSEIFDDQFSVERPDGSNFTLKIRSTKLEDSAMYFCDSSESWAYEQYFGPGTRLTVT.

This clonotype is labeled as medium-sized. The rearrangement joins TRBV5-6 to TRBJ2-5; perhaps D is TRBD1 or TRBD2 (6 bases each). V gave up 0 bases and J gave up 5 bases, with 14 bases separating them. CDR1 and CDR2 (germline): SGHDT, YYEEEE. This CDR3 region has 15 residues. CDR3 residues: CASSLGTGRTETQYF. CDR3 in DNA: TGTGCCAGCAGCTTGGGAACAGGGAGGACGGAGACCCAGTACTTC.

This clonotype rates as medium-sized. The CDR3 here is CASSPGSGTEAFF. The CDR3, as DNA: TGTGCCAGCAGCCCTGGGAGCGGCACTGAAGCTTTCTTT. The chain joins TRBV12-3 or TRBV12-4 to TRBJ1-1; D gene uncertain. V lost 6 bases and J lost 4, with 12 bases in between. This CDR3 has 13 residues.

The chain links TRBV3-1 to TRBJ1-3; D gene unclear. V dropped 4 bases and J dropped 0 bases, with 16 bases sitting between them. CDR3 length: 17 amino acids. CDR1 and CDR2 (germline): LGHDT, YNNKEL (reference sequence). The CDR3 reads CASSLKTAESSGNTIYF. The DNA of the CDR3 is TGTGCCAGCAGCCTTAAGACCGCAGAGAGCTCTGGAAACACCATATATTTT.

This clonotype is categorized as medium-sized. The chain carries TRBV7-2 and TRBJ2-2; weak D call: TRBD2 (6 bases). CDR3 length: 15 residues. Germline V gene data show CDR1 as SGHTA and CDR2 as FQGNSA. V lost 1 base, J lost 4 bases, and 10 bases lay in between. This CDR3 reads CASSLVLASTGELFF. The CDR3, as DNA: TGTGCCAGCAGCTTAGTTCTAGCGTCCACCGGGGAGCTGTTTTTT.

Sample share makes this clonotype medium-sized. This chain joins TRBV18 and TRBJ2-1; 12 bases line up with TRBD2. CDR1 KGHSH and CDR2 LQKENI come from the germline V gene. The trim removed 0 bases at V and 6 bases at J, leaving 3 bases unmatched. This CDR3 region has 16 residues. DNA for the CDR3: TGTGCCAGCTCACCACCCCTAGCGGGGGGGCCCAATGAGCAGTTCTTC. Residues: CASSPPLAGGPNEQFF.

The chain has TRBV6-6 and TRBJ2-3, with D unresolved. The CDR3 has 12 amino acids. The V gene's germline CDR1 is MNHNY and CDR2 SVGAGI (reference sequence). The germline V and J ends were trimmed by 5 bases and 2 bases, with 5 bases remaining between them. This chain's CDR3 is CASSPSTDTQYF. The CDR3 DNA follows: TGTGCCAGCAGTCCTTCCACAGATACGCAGTATTTT.